The subject of this entry is one T cell receptor (beta chain). The data stem from a study of blood T cell repertoires in COVID-19. Assay: immunoSEQ multiplex PCR; the TCRdb copy retains only in-frame clones and omits some. The data contain 150,000 to 200,000 clones, 70% to 90% of them singletons. Germline CDR1 reads SGDLS; CDR2 reads YYNGEE. CDR3 length equals 15 residues. V lost 0 bases and J lost 7, with 14 bases in between. Sequencing was performed on peripheral blood. The rearrangement uses TRBV9 and TRBJ2-1, with a possible D match to TRBD1 (5 bases). This clonotype was sampled from a woman in her sixties or seventies with COVID-19, enrolled during active disease. In nucleotides, the CDR3 is TGTGCCAGCAGCGTAGTAACAGGAAGGGGAAATGAGCAGTTCTTC. Its translation: CASSVVTGRGNEQFF. Full variable domain (outside the CDR3, taken from reference TRBV9 and TRBJ2-1): DSGVTQTPKHLITATGQRVTLRCSPRSGDLSVYWYQQSLDQGLQFLIQYYNGEERAKGNILERFSAQQFPDLHSELNLSSLELGDSALYFCASSVVTGRGNEQFFGPGTRLTVL.